The 9 T cell receptor beta chains reported below all come from one sample, sequenced in a study of OX40 agonist ivuxolimab in advanced cancers. Data came from immunoSEQ multiplex PCR; TCRdb stores just in-frame clones and leaves some out. This sample has 85,000 or so clones, with roughly 85% found just once. Sample: CD4+ or CD8+ T cells sorted from blood, taken in a trial of the OX40 agonist ivuxolimab. The receptors stem from an adult with an advanced solid tumor such as melanoma, head and neck, liver or kidney cancer.

This chain connects TRBV4-3 to TRBJ1-2; 7 bases are a match to TRBD1. The CDR3 spans 16 residues. The V segment lost 4 bases and the J segment 1 base; nucleotides outside the gene matches: 9. The germline V gene has CDR1 LGHNA and CDR2 YSLEER. The CDR3 DNA reads TGCGCCAGCAGCCCTGGGCGGGACAGTTTTAACTATGGCTACACCTTC. This encodes CASSPGRDSFNYGYTF.

The chain is built from TRBV9 and TRBJ2-1; no firm D call. There are 13 residues in the CDR3. CDR1 and CDR2 from the germline V gene are SGDLS and YYNGEE. V was shortened by 0 bases and J by 0 bases, with 1 base between the two germline ends. The CDR3 sequence: CASSVASYNEQFF. The CDR3, as DNA: TGTGCCAGCAGCGTAGCCTCCTACAATGAGCAGTTCTTC.

The chain carries TRBV14 and TRBJ2-7, with D possibly TRBD2 on 5 matching bases. V was cut by 4 bases and J by 6 bases, with 19 bases left in between. CDR1 is SGHDN and CDR2 is FVKESK in the germline V gene. The CDR3 is made up of 15 amino acids. The CDR3 DNA is TGTGCCAGCAGCCCGCGCGGGTACAAGGACGGCGAGCAGTACTTC. The encoded protein is CASSPRGYKDGEQYF. Complete variable domain (other parts from reference TRBV14 and TRBJ2-7): EAGVTQFPSHSVIEKGQTVTLRCDPISGHDNLYWYRRVMGKEIKFLLHFVKESKQDESGMPNNRFLAERTGGTYSTLKVQPAELEDSGVYFCASSPRGYKDGEQYFGPGTRLTVT.

This sequence joins TRBV19 and TRBJ1-2; no clear D. Germline assignment: CDR1 LNHDA and CDR2 SQIVND (reference sequence). The CDR3 is 15 residues long. V gave up 6 bases and J gave up 0 bases, with 14 bases separating them. For the CDR3, the DNA is TGTGCCAGTAGCTCCCTGGGGATTCCTAACTATGGCTACACCTTC. It specifies CASSSLGIPNYGYTF.

This clone appeared a few times. The genes are TRBV11-2 and TRBJ1-2; D is uncertain. Looked up from germline, CDR1 is SGHAT and CDR2 is FQNNGV. The CDR3 is 15 residues long. Trimming shortened V by 4 bases and J by 6 bases, and 18 bases separated the two germline ends. The CDR3 coding sequence is TGTGCCAGCAGCTCAATGGCCGGGAGCCTAGATGGCTACACCTTC. Encoded protein: CASSSMAGSLDGYTF.

Points on this clone: Other DNA sequences in this sample translate to the same CDR3. The chain recombines TRBV28 with TRBJ2-5; D is unclear. The V and J ends lost 6 bases and 2 bases respectively, with 13 bases between them. CDR1 and CDR2 (germline): MDHEN, SYDVKM. The CDR3 is made up of 14 amino acids. The CDR3 coding sequence is TGTGCCAGCAGAACCACTGCCGGACAAGAGACCCAGTACTTC. Protein: CASRTTAGQETQYF.

V gene TRBV12-5 combines with J gene TRBJ2-3, with TRBD1 matching 7 bases. Trimming cost V 6 bases and J 2 bases; bases outside gene matches: 5. The length of the CDR3 is 14 residues. CDR1 LGHNT and CDR2 FRNRAP come from the germline V gene. In DNA, the CDR3 is TGTGCTAGTGGGAACAGGGGTTTCACAGATACGCAGTATTTT. Its protein product is CASGNRGFTDTQYF.

This rearrangement joins TRBV7-2 to TRBJ1-3; possibly TRBD1 for D (6 bases). The CDR3 length is 15 residues. Germline CDR1 is SGHTA and CDR2 is FQGNSA. Trimming removed 4 bases at V and 4 bases at J, with 14 bases between. CDR3 sequence reads: CASSWTRTAGNTIYF. The DNA for the CDR3 is TGTGCCAGCAGCTGGACCAGGACAGCCGGAAACACCATATATTTT.

The genes are TRBV7-3 and TRBJ2-1, with 7 bases aligning to TRBD1. The CDR3 totals 16 residues. Unmatched junction bases numbered 8, after V lost 0 bases and J lost 6 bases. Per germline, CDR1 SGHTA and CDR2 FQGTGA. This CDR3 reads CASSLTLGTEGNEQFF. The CDR3 bases are TGTGCCAGCAGCTTAACGTTGGGGACAGAAGGCAATGAGCAGTTCTTC.